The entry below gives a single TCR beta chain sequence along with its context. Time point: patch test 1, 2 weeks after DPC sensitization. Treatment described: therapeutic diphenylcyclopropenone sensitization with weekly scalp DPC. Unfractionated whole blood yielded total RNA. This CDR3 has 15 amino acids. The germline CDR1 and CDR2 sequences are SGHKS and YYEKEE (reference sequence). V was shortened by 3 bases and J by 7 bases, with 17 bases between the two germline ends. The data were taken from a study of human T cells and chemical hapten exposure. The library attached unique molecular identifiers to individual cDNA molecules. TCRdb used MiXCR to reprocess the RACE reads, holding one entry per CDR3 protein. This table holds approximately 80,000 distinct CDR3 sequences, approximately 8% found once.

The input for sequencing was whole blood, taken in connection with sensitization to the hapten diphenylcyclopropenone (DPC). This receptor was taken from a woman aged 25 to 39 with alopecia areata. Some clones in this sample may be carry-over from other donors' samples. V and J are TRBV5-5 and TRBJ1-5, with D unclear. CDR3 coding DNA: TGTGCCAGCAGCTCCTCGGCAGGCTATCAACAGCCCCAGCATTTT. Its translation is CASSSSAGYQQPQHF.